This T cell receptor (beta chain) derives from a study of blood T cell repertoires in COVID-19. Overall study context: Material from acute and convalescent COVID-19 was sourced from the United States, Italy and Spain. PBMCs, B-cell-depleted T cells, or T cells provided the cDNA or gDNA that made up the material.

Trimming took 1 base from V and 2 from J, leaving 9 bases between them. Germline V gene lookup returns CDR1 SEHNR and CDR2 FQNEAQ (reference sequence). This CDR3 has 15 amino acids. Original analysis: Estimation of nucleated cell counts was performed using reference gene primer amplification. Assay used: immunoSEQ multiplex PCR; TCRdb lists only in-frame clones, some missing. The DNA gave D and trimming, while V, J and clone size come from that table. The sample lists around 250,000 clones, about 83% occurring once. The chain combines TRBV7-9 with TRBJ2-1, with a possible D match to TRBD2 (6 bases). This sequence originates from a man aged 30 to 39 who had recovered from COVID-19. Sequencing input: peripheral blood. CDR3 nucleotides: TGTGCCAGCAGCTTAGGGCGGGGCCCCTACAATGAGCAGTTCTTC. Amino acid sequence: CASSLGRGPYNEQFF.